A single sample gave rise to the 22 T cell receptor beta chains below, sequenced in a study of shared clonotypes between healthy human individuals. Using immunoSEQ multiplex PCR, the repertoire was profiled, and TCRdb retains in-frame clones only, with some absent. This table has 780,000 or so clones, 72% appearing once. What was sequenced was memory CD4+ T cells sorted from blood. Subset here: CD45RA-negative fraction. These receptors were obtained from a woman in her thirties in good health.

This clone showed up just once. This chain uses TRBV29-1 with TRBJ2-7, with TRBD1 matching over 8 bases. Trimming removed 2 bases from V and 9 bases from J; junction bases left unmatched: 9. CDR1 SQVTM and CDR2 ANQGSEA come from the germline V gene. This CDR3 is built from 13 residues. CDR3 nucleotides: TGCAGCGTTGAACCCCAAGACAGGGGAGGGCAGTACTTC. Protein sequence: CSVEPQDRGGQYF.

The J gene is TRBJ2-2, the V gene TRBV18, with 13 bases that match TRBD2. Per germline, CDR1 KGHSH and CDR2 LQKENI. V dropped 6 bases and J dropped 4; count of bases not matched to a gene: 8. This CDR3 is built from 17 residues. CDR3 protein: CASSPTSGRTITGELFF. Here the CDR3 DNA reads TGTGCCAGCTCCCCGACTAGCGGGAGGACGATCACCGGGGAGCTGTTTTTT.

This clone has just a few counts. The chain carries TRBV27 and TRBJ1-1; D possibly corresponds to TRBD1 (6 bases). V was shortened by 6 bases and J by 5 bases, with 19 bases between the two germline ends. The CDR3 extends over 15 amino acids. Germline V gene lookup returns CDR1 MNHEY and CDR2 SMNVEV (reference sequence). The CDR3 coding sequence is TGTGCCAGCAGCCATTTTTCTACAGGGAGAACTGAAGCTTTCTTT. Protein: CASSHFSTGRTEAFF.

This clone was seen only a few times. V and J are TRBV19 and TRBJ2-3; tentative D call: TRBD2 (6 bases). Germline lookup yields CDR1 LNHDA and CDR2 SQIVND (reference sequence). CDR3 length equals 14 residues. Trimming cost V 5 bases and J 4 bases, with 13 bases left between them. The CDR3 coding sequence is TGTGCCAGTAGTCTCCGGGGGAGCGCAGATACGCAGTATTTT. This encodes CASSLRGSADTQYF.

This clone came up a few times. The chain has TRBV28 and TRBJ2-3; the D gene could be TRBD1 or TRBD2 (5 bases each). Germline CDR1 and CDR2: MDHEN and SYDVKM. The CDR3 is 12 residues long. Trimming removed 6 bases from V and 7 bases from J, with 11 bases in between. The CDR3 region has the DNA TGTGCCAGCAGCCGCTCGGGGCATACGCAGTATTTT. It specifies CASSRSGHTQYF.

This clone appeared a few times. The rearrangement links TRBV30 to TRBJ1-5; D is undetermined. The CDR3 covers 13 residues. V lost 4 bases and J lost 2, with 9 bases in between. Germline V gene sequence: CDR1 GTSNPN, CDR2 SVGIG (reference sequence). Here the CDR3 reads CAWTPGGNQPQHF. The DNA for the CDR3 is TGTGCCTGGACCCCCGGGGGCAATCAGCCCCAGCATTTT.

This clone was found once. J is TRBJ2-7 and V is TRBV18; 7 nucleotides agree with TRBD1. The CDR3 sequence is 12 residues long. V lost 3 bases and J lost 6; bases outside the gene matches: 2. Germline CDR1 and CDR2: KGHSH and LQKENI. The CDR3 spells CASSPTGIEQYF. The CDR3 DNA follows: TGTGCCAGCTCACCGACAGGGATCGAGCAGTACTTC.

The chain employs TRBV2 and TRBJ2-3, with 7 bases that match TRBD1. Unmatched junction bases numbered 4, after V lost 8 bases and J lost 2 bases. CDR1 is SNHLY and CDR2 is FYNNEI in the germline V gene. This CDR3 is built from 13 residues. Written as DNA, the CDR3 is TGTGCCAGCGACAGGGACCCCACAGATACGCAGTATTTT. It translates to CASDRDPTDTQYF.

The J gene is TRBJ2-4, the V gene TRBV6-1; 7 bases line up with TRBD1. This CDR3 spans 14 amino acids. J gave up 1 base and V 7 bases, and 4 bases lay outside the gene matches. Germline assignment: CDR1 MNHNS and CDR2 SASEGT. CDR3 DNA sequence: TGTGCCAGCAACATGGACAGGGCCAAAAACATTCAGTACTTC. It is translated as CASNMDRAKNIQYF.

The gene calls are TRBV15 and TRBJ1-1; D might be TRBD1 (6 bases). Germline loops: CDR1 LNHNV, CDR2 YYDKDF (reference sequence). V was shortened by 1 base and J by 5 bases, with 14 bases between the two germline ends. The CDR3 extends over 15 amino acids. CDR3 DNA: TGTGCCACCAGCAGAGCAGGGGCCGGGGGGACTGAAGCTTTCTTT. It translates to CATSRAGAGGTEAFF.

The chain has TRBV10-1 and TRBJ2-1; 8 bases agree with TRBD2. J was trimmed by 8 bases and V by 6 bases; bases with no gene match: 9. This CDR3 contains 14 residues. Germline CDR1 reads WNHNN; CDR2 reads SYGVQD (reference sequence). CDR3 sequence: CASSRLAPGDEQFF. The CDR3 nucleotides read TGCGCCAGCAGCCGACTAGCGCCGGGGGATGAGCAGTTCTTC.

The chain combines TRBV18 with TRBJ2-3; D gene ambiguous. The CDR3 has 13 amino acids. Germline V lookup: CDR1 KGHSH, CDR2 LQKENI. V was shortened by 3 bases and J by 8 bases, with 12 bases between the two germline ends. The CDR3 here is CASSPSDKPTQYF. Written as DNA, the CDR3 is TGTGCCAGCTCACCGTCCGATAAGCCTACGCAGTATTTT.

The V call is TRBV4-1, the J call TRBJ1-1; the D gene is possibly TRBD1 (5 bases). Deletions cut 1 base from V and 1 base from J, with 16 bases between. CDR1 is MGHRA, CDR2 YSYEKL, per germline. The length of the CDR3 is 17 residues. CDR3 loop: CASSQVAGLRGNTEAFF. The CDR3 DNA reads TGCGCCAGCAGCCAAGTGGCAGGGCTAAGAGGGAACACTGAAGCTTTCTTT.

This clone was seen only a few times. CDR3 loop: CASSHRTGGDYGYTF. Written as DNA, the CDR3 is TGTGCCAGCAGTCACCGGACAGGGGGTGACTATGGCTACACCTTC. The rearrangement uses TRBV6-5 and TRBJ1-2, with 10 positions matching TRBD1. CDR3 length: 15 residues. After removal of 5 bases from V and 3 bases from J, the junction contained 6 bases not matched to a gene. CDR1 and CDR2 (germline): MNHEY, SVGAGI.

As regards this clone: The same CDR3 can be traced to other DNA sequences in this sample. The rearrangement uses TRBV20-1 and TRBJ2-5, with D unresolved. The V and J ends lost 4 bases and 2 bases respectively, with 5 bases between them. CDR1 is DFQATT, CDR2 SNEGSKA, per germline (reference sequence). The CDR3 is 11 amino acids. The CDR3 loop reads CSATRQETQYF. CDR3 coding DNA: TGCAGTGCTACCAGACAAGAGACCCAGTACTTC.

The chain combines TRBV28 with TRBJ2-7; 10 positions agree with TRBD2. The CDR3 covers 15 residues. V trimming: 8 bases; J trimming: 3 bases; junction bases outside the gene matches: 10. Germline V gene data show CDR1 as MDHEN and CDR2 as SYDVKM. In DNA, the CDR3 is TGTGCCAGCCGGACTAGCGGACCGACTTACTACGAGCAGTACTTC. Residues: CASRTSGPTYYEQYF.

This CDR3 is CASRRTQNTEAFF. The CDR3 DNA sequence: TGTGCCAGCAGAAGGACACAGAACACTGAAGCTTTCTTT. The rearrangement uses TRBV27 and TRBJ1-1; tentative D call: TRBD1 (5 bases). V dropped 6 bases and J dropped 1 base, with 9 bases sitting between them. The CDR3 loop spans 13 amino acids. Germline V gene sequence: CDR1 MNHEY, CDR2 SMNVEV (reference sequence).

V gene TRBV11-2 combines with J gene TRBJ2-5, with a tentative D call TRBD2 (5 bases). The CDR3 is 15 residues long. CDR1 is SGHAT, CDR2 FQNNGV, per germline. The ends were cut back, 1 base at V and 5 bases at J, with 14 bases in the middle. The CDR3: CASSLGASGGETQYF. The CDR3 bases are TGTGCCAGCAGCTTAGGGGCCTCAGGCGGGGAGACCCAGTACTTC.

The V gene is TRBV7-6, the J gene TRBJ2-7, with D tentatively TRBD2 (6 bases). Germline V gives CDR1 SGHVS, CDR2 FNYEAQ. V lost 5 bases and J 0 bases, leaving 20 bases between the germline ends. The CDR3 extends over 17 amino acids. For the CDR3, the DNA is TGTGCCAGCAGCCGCGGGACCGGTCCCACTAGCTCCTACGAGCAGTACTTC. It encodes CASSRGTGPTSSYEQYF.

The chain combines TRBV28 with TRBJ2-4; possibly TRBD1 for D (5 bases). V lost 4 bases and J lost 9, with 19 bases in between. CDR3 length: 15 amino acids. Germline V gene lookup returns CDR1 MDHEN and CDR2 SYDVKM. The CDR3 coding sequence is TGTGCCAGCAGTTCAGGTTCGGCAGGGCTTAGCATTCAGTACTTC. Translated: CASSSGSAGLSIQYF.

The chain carries TRBV6-1 and TRBJ2-2; 9 bases agree with TRBD2. The germline gives CDR1 MNHNS, CDR2 SASEGT. This CDR3 comprises 16 residues. The J segment lost 0 bases and the V segment lost 5 bases, leaving 4 bases of the junction unmatched. The CDR3 coding sequence is TGTGCCAGCAGTCAAGGACTAGCGCCGAACACCGGGGAGCTGTTTTTT. Protein sequence: CASSQGLAPNTGELFF.

This chain uses TRBV5-1 with TRBJ2-5; TRBD2 agrees at 7 bases. The length of the CDR3 is 14 residues. The V gene end was trimmed by 0 bases and the J gene end by 5 bases; junction bases not matched to a gene: 4. Germline assignment: CDR1 SGHRS and CDR2 YFSETQ. CDR3 coding DNA: TGCGCCAGCAGCTTGGCCGTGGGAGGGGAGACCCAGTACTTC. It codes for CASSLAVGGETQYF.